Below are 24 T cell receptor beta chains sequenced from a single sample in a study of tumor and adjacent non-tumor tissue in lung cancer. TCRbeta libraries were built with three rounds of nested PCR, modified from ARM-PCR. A single record per CDR3 protein comes from TCRdb applying MiXCR to the multiplex PCR reads. Of roughly 200,000 distinct CDR3 sequences in the sample, about 71% are singletons; the top ten hold approximately 25%. This sample's RNA came from whole unsorted tissue. Sequencing input: lung tumor tissue. The receptor source for this set is a man aged 55-75 years with non-small cell lung cancer.

The sample holds one count of this clonotype. The chain has TRBV11-2 and TRBJ2-1; a weak D match, TRBD2 (6 bases). The CDR3 is 18 residues long. The V and J ends lost 4 bases and 2 bases respectively, with 21 bases between them. The V gene's germline CDR1 is SGHAT and CDR2 FQNNGV. The CDR3 nucleotides are TGTGCCAGCAGCTCCCGAGGCTGGGGGGACCGTGCCTACAATGAGCAGTTCTTC. Amino acid sequence: CASSSRGWGDRAYNEQFF.

This clonotype was observed at least ten times. The rearrangement links TRBV20-1 to TRBJ2-7; 13 bases fit TRBD2. The V gene's germline CDR1 is DFQATT and CDR2 SNEGSKA (reference sequence). J was trimmed by 2 bases and V by 6 bases; bases with no gene match: 4. The CDR3 runs to 14 residues. The DNA for the CDR3 is TGCAGTGCCTTGGGACTAGCGGGAACCTACGAGCAGTACTTC. As protein: CSALGLAGTYEQYF.

This clonotype was observed at least ten times. This chain joins TRBV29-1 and TRBJ2-5; 7 bases align to TRBD2. CDR3 length: 12 amino acids. Germline lookup yields CDR1 SQVTM and CDR2 ANQGSEA. Trimming took 7 bases from V and 5 from J; bases not matched to a gene: 7. CDR3 DNA: TGCAGCGCGCGCAGCGGGGAGGAGACCCAGTACTTC. Its translation: CSARSGEETQYF.

As to this clonotype: As the CDR3 is not closed by the conserved phenylalanine or tryptophan, this likely results from a read error. It is unclear where the CDR3 begins or ends on the DNA, so no DNA is shown, and the CDR3 is as TCRdb lists it. The J gene is TRBJ2-3, the V gene TRBV11-2; the table names TRBD2, a call not compared with the DNA. Inclusive of both ends, the CDR3 amounts to 16 amino acids. The germline gives CDR1 SGHAT, CDR2 FQNNGV. The CDR3 protein is CPSRGGAGLSTDTQSL.

The V and J genes are TRBV7-9 and TRBJ2-1; the D is unclear. The CDR3 is made up of 12 amino acids. V was shortened by 8 bases and J by 12 bases, with 17 bases between the two germline ends. Germline loops: CDR1 SEHNR, CDR2 FQNEAQ (reference sequence). The CDR3 loop is CASGEDALGQFF. The CDR3 region has the DNA TGTGCCAGCGGGGAAGATGCGTTGGGGCAGTTCTTC.

With regard to this clonotype: At one of its ends the junction is not consistent with the germline gene, which may arise from a read error. This sequence joins TRBV5-4 and TRBJ2-3, with D possibly called TRBD1 or TRBD2 (6 bases each). Germline V gives CDR1 SGHNT, CDR2 YYREEE (reference sequence). The CDR3 has 16 amino acids. CDR3 amino acids: CASSLVLVGGTDTQYF. The CDR3 DNA is TGTGCCAGCAGCTTGGTTCTAGTGGGGGGCACAGATACGCAATATTTT.

This chain connects TRBV10-1 to TRBJ2-3, with 16 bases lining up with TRBD2. This CDR3 is 17 amino acids long. J gave up 2 bases and V 11 bases, and 10 bases lay outside the gene matches. In germline, CDR1 is WNHNN, CDR2 SYGVQD (reference sequence). CDR3 amino acids: CAGPPGLAGGFTDTQYF. In DNA, the CDR3 is TGCGCCGGTCCACCGGGACTAGCGGGGGGGTTCACAGATACGCAGTATTTT.

V is TRBV6-6 and J is TRBJ1-2; 8 bases fit TRBD1. The V and J ends lost 6 bases and 5 bases, in that order; junction bases with no gene match: 8. This CDR3 spans 14 amino acids. Looked up from germline, CDR1 is MNHNY and CDR2 is SVGAGI (reference sequence). Here the CDR3 reads CASRSRGHWYGYTF. CDR3 nucleotides: TGTGCCAGCAGGTCCAGGGGGCACTGGTATGGCTACACCTTC.

The CDR3 reads CASSSHRNSGELFF. CDR3 nucleotides: TGTGCCAGCAGCTCTCACCGAAACTCTGGGGAGCTGTTTTTT. This chain joins TRBV11-3 and TRBJ2-2; no definite D call. V was pared by 4 bases and J by 8 bases, with 14 bases between. The CDR3 has 14 residues. Germline V lookup: CDR1 SGHNT, CDR2 YENEEA.

Of note for this clonotype: Since no conserved phenylalanine or tryptophan closes the CDR3, a read error is the likely cause. V gene TRBV24-1 combines with J gene TRBJ2-1; D is perhaps TRBD1 (7 bases). CDR1 and CDR2 from the germline V gene are KGHDR and SFDVKD. The CDR3 runs to 15 residues. V dropped 1 base and J dropped 7 bases, with 13 bases sitting between them. The CDR3, as DNA: TGTGCCACCAGTGATTTCTACAGGGGAGGAAATGAGCAGTTCTAC. Its translation: CATSDFYRGGNEQFY.

The chain links TRBV4-1 to TRBJ2-1; D is unclear. Germline V gives CDR1 MGHRA, CDR2 YSYEKL. V was cut by 4 bases and J by 1 base, with 11 bases left in between. The CDR3 runs 15 residues. CDR3 region: CASSPPDLSYNEQFF. DNA for the CDR3: TGCGCCAGCAGCCCGCCGGATCTATCCTACAATGAGCAGTTCTTC.

Comments on this clonotype: Since no conserved phenylalanine or tryptophan closes the CDR3, a read error is the likely cause. The chain carries TRBV6-6 and TRBJ1-6; D uncertain. V was shortened by 9 bases and J by 9 bases, with 18 bases between the two germline ends. There are 14 residues in the CDR3. Germline V gives CDR1 MNHNY, CDR2 SVGAGI (reference sequence). CDR3 amino acids: CASGPLEEFSPLHI. Written as DNA, the CDR3 is TGTGCCAGTGGACCGTTGGAGGAATTTTCACCCCTCCACATT.

This clonotype has more than one count but fewer than ten. The chain carries TRBV20-1 and TRBJ1-1, with 7 bases lining up with TRBD1. Germline loops: CDR1 DFQATT, CDR2 SNEGSKA (reference sequence). The CDR3 runs 16 residues. V dropped 0 bases and J dropped 0; count of bases not matched to a gene: 7. The CDR3, as DNA: TGCAGTGCTAGAGATCCTCGACAGGGATTGAACACTGAAGCTTTCTTT. Its protein product is CSARDPRQGLNTEAFF.

The chain employs TRBV29-1 and TRBJ2-5; a weak D match, TRBD2 (5 bases). V was cut by 3 bases and J by 7 bases, with 15 bases left in between. Germline V gives CDR1 SQVTM, CDR2 ANQGSEA. The CDR3 runs 13 residues. CDR3 sequence: CSVDWGAQVTQYF. CDR3 DNA sequence: TGCAGCGTTGATTGGGGAGCTCAGGTGACCCAGTACTTC.

This clonotype was counted at least ten times. The chain carries TRBV29-1 and TRBJ2-7, with 7 nucleotides matching TRBD1. The CDR3 totals 13 residues. The junction had 8 bases not matched to a gene; V was cut back by 3 bases and J by 6 bases. Germline CDR1 SQVTM, CDR2 ANQGSEA. CDR3 loop: CSVDMRTGGEQYF. The CDR3 DNA reads TGCAGCGTTGACATGAGGACAGGTGGCGAGCAGTACTTC.

Comment on this clonotype: Since no conserved phenylalanine or tryptophan closes the CDR3, a read error is the likely cause. The CDR3 region has the DNA TGTGCCAGCAGTCCGGGACAAAACACCGGGGAGCTGTTTTTA. Residues: CASSPGQNTGELFL. The chain employs TRBV12-3 or TRBV12-4 and TRBJ2-2; tentatively, D is TRBD1 (6 bases). CDR3 length: 14 residues. V was pared by 5 bases and J by 2 bases, with 9 bases between.

The rearrangement joins TRBV11-2 to TRBJ2-5; weak D call: TRBD2 (7 bases). CDR1 and CDR2 from the germline V gene are SGHAT and FQNNGV. The CDR3 is made up of 16 amino acids. CDR3 in DNA: TGTGTCAGGAGCTCCACAATGGGGGGGCTAAAGGAGGCCCAGTACTTC. It codes for CVRSSTMGGLKEAQYF.

V is TRBV5-1 and J is TRBJ1-5, with TRBD1 identical over 7 bases. From germline, CDR1 is SGHRS and CDR2 YFSETQ. V trimming: 1 base; J trimming: 7 bases; junction bases outside the gene matches: 8. This CDR3 has 15 residues. The CDR3 nucleotides are TGCGCCAGCAGCTTGACAGGGGAGGGCATCCAGCCCCAGCATTTT. Amino acids: CASSLTGEGIQPQHF.

V gene TRBV28 combines with J gene TRBJ1-4; the D is unclear. V was cut by 7 bases and J by 0 bases, with 9 bases left in between. The CDR3 runs 14 residues. CDR1 and CDR2 (germline): MDHEN, SYDVKM. The CDR3 region is CASMQAPTNEKLFF. In DNA form, the CDR3 reads TGTGCCAGCATGCAGGCCCCAACTAATGAAAAACTGTTTTTT.

This chain joins TRBV11-2 and TRBJ2-7; D not resolved. The length of the CDR3 is 14 residues. The V gene's germline CDR1 is SGHAT and CDR2 FQNNGV. Deletions cut 5 bases from V and 0 bases from J, with 11 bases between. The CDR3 DNA reads as TGTGCCAGCAGCCTACTGTACAGCTCCTACGAGCAGTACTTC. It is translated as CASSLLYSSYEQYF.

Concerning this clonotype itself: This CDR3 is missing its conserved last phenylalanine or tryptophan, likely due to a read error. The chain employs TRBV6-6 and TRBJ1-2; TRBD1 agrees at 7 bases. Germline CDR1 and CDR2: MNHNY and SVGAGI (reference sequence). CDR3 length equals 15 residues. The CDR3 loop is CVSSYKTGPNYGYTS. The DNA of the CDR3 is TGTGTCAGCAGTTACAAGACAGGGCCCAACTATGGCTACACCTCC.

A remark on this clonotype: A much larger clone sits a single nucleotide away, making a read error possible. The J gene is TRBJ1-1, the V gene TRBV6-5, with 8 bases identical to TRBD1. In germline, CDR1 is MNHEY, CDR2 SVGAGI. This CDR3 is built from 15 residues. After removal of 5 bases from V and 1 base from J, the junction contained 6 bases not matched to a gene. The CDR3: CASSPDRGGNTEAFF. The CDR3 nucleotides read TGTGCCAGCAGTCCAGACAGGGGAGGGAACACTGAAGCTTTCTTT.

The gene calls are TRBV30 and TRBJ2-1, with TRBD1 matching 9 bases. Losses at the gene ends were 3 bases for V and 6 bases for J; bases not matched to a gene: 3. CDR3 length equals 13 residues. Germline V lookup: CDR1 GTSNPN, CDR2 SVGIG (reference sequence). The CDR3 region has the DNA TGTGCCTGGAGGAGGACAGGGGTCAATGAGCAGTTCTTC. Translating it yields CAWRRTGVNEQFF.

The chain carries TRBV28 and TRBJ1-2, with TRBD1 matching 8 bases. The V and J ends lost 1 base and 8 bases, in that order; junction bases with no gene match: 12. In germline, CDR1 is MDHEN, CDR2 SYDVKM. The CDR3 length is 16 residues. CDR3 bases: TGTGCCAGCAGTTTATCCCCCGAGCAGGGGGCAGGGGGCTACACCTTC. Its protein is CASSLSPEQGAGGYTF.